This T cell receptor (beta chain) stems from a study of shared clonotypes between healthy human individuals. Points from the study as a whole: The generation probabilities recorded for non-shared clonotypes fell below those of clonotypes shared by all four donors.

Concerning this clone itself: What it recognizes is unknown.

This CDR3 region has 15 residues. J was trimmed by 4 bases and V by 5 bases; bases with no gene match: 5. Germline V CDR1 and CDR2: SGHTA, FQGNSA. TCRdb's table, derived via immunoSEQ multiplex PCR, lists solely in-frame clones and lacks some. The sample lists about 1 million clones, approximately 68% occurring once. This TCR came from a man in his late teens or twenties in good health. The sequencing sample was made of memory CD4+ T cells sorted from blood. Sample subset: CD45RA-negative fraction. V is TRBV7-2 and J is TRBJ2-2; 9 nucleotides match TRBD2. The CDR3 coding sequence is TGTGCCAGCAGCCCAAGCGGGGGGCGCACCGGGGAGCTGTTTTTT. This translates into CASSPSGGRTGELFF. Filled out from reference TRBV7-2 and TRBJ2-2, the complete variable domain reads GAGVSQSPSNKVTEKGKDVELRCDPISGHTALYWYRQSLGQGLEFLIYFQGNSAPDKSGLPSDRFSAERTGGSVSTLTIQRTQQEDSAVYLCASSPSGGRTGELFFGEGSRLTVL.